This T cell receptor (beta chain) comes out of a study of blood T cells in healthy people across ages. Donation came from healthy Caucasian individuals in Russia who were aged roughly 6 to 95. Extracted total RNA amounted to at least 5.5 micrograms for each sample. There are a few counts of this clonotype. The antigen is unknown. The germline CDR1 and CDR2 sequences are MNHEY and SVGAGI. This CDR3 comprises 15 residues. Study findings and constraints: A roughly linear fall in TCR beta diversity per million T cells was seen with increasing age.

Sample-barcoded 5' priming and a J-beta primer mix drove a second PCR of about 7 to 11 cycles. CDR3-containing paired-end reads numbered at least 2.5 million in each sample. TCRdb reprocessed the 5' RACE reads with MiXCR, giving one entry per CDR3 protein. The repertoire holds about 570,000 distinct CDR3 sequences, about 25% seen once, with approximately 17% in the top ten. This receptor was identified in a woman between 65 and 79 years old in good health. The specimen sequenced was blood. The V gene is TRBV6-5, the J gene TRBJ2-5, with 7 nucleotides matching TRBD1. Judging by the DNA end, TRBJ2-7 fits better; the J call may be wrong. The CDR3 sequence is CASSYARTGTYEQYF. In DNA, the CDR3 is TGTGCCAGCAGTTACGCTAGGACAGGAACCTACGAGCAGTACTTC.